This paragraph covers one T cell receptor beta chain sequence. The data belong to a study of blood T cell repertoires in COVID-19. The assay was immunoSEQ multiplex PCR, and TCRdb's table has in-frame clones only and misses some. The sample has about 250,000 clones, around 89% seen once. The source is a man aged 25-45 years with acute or convalescent COVID-19. Sample: peripheral blood.

The CDR3 bases are TGTGCCAGCAGCGTACAGGGGGCGAACACTGAAGCTTTCTTT. This translates into CASSVQGANTEAFF. The rearrangement joins TRBV9 to TRBJ1-1; 8 bases align to TRBD1. The length of the CDR3 is 14 residues. Germline CDR1 is SGDLS and CDR2 is YYNGEE. Trimming cost V 1 base and J 1 base; bases outside gene matches: 0.